This T cell receptor beta chain was profiled in a study of naive and memory T cell subsets (dated by TCRdb to about 2017). Background on the whole study: In the figure summarizing the skin biopsy and whole blood samples, approximately 10 blood donors, 7 tuberculin skin test biopsies and 3 saline control biopsies were reported. Usually PCR2 was run as a SYBR Green qPCR and stopped at a set threshold, although low-input samples could use end-point PCR (approximately 6 cycles) instead.

The CDR3, cysteine through phenylalanine, is 19 amino acids long. Only the CDR3 DNA stays, 57 bases, in frame from base 1. CDR1 is given as SGHRS and CDR2 as YFSETQ, both from the germline V gene. Trimming removed 0 bases from V and 1 base from J; the gene matches leave 7 bases unexplained. To prepare the library, 5' RACE was applied. TCR RNA was reverse transcribed with SuperScript IV using alpha and beta constant region primers for the blood and skin samples. The ligated cDNA was amplified by four rounds of PCR, in which nested alpha and beta constant region primers were used together with the SP2 primer. T4 RNA ligase 1 was used to ligate an oligonucleotide containing the Illumina SP2 primer and a UMI to the 3' end of the cDNA. To prevent hairpin formation, the 12-nucleotide UMI was made up of two random hexamers with an eight-base spacer between them. From the second PCR onward, TCR alpha and beta chain libraries were processed separately, and dual indexing was applied for multiplexing. After pooling, the indexed libraries were analyzed by capillary electrophoresis and sequenced on either an Illumina MiSeq or NextSeq. PhiX DNA at about 4.5-8% was spiked into libraries to increase base diversity and improve cluster recognition. Concerning the study's data processing: Demultiplexor took UMIs from read 2, joined the UMIs to the TCR sequence from read 1, and separated reads according to sample indices. V and J genes and V-J junctions were identified by Decombinator, and each TCR was assigned a five-part identifier that included V and J deletions. Collapsinator used UMIs to correct sequencing errors and PCR amplification heterogeneity, producing a UMI-based abundance for each TCR. CDR3Translator converted identifiers to nucleotide sequence, translated to amino acids, and extracted CDR3 regions using terminal motifs. Error-corrected alpha and beta TCR counts from blood and skin were compared after normalization to input RNA amount. The raw public reads went through TCRdb reprocessing: fastp at Q25, MiXCR clone calling, in-frame beta chains kept. All rows with the same CDR3 protein become a single entry with the most common DNA and genes. The V and J calls were not made by the authors but by TCRdb's processing. The sample records approximately 27,000 distinct CDR3 sequences, approximately 20% of which are singletons. About 1.8% of the sample comes from the top ten.

For whole blood analysis, less than 3 ml of peripheral blood was collected from healthy adult volunteers into Tempus tubes, and RNA was extracted following the manufacturer's instructions. The study described a robust, sensitive protocol for amplifying, sequencing and analyzing TCRs, using 3' ligation of a UMI-containing oligonucleotide to TCR cDNA. Total RNA, without cell sorting, was DNase treated with RQ1 DNase before reverse transcription, targeting about 1 to 1000 ng input. Libraries were prepared from skin biopsies and whole blood to test how robust the pipeline was in samples where T cells are a minority population. This clonotype is characterized as medium-sized (0.01 to 0.1%). Which antigen it targets is not known. No much larger clone is present one base from it, and per-base qualities are unavailable. What the study reported, not specific to this receptor: The potential sensitivity of the RNA-based method to TCR transcript changes with T cell activation and differentiation was acknowledged.

This receptor was taken from a female donor in good health. This sequence uses TRBV5-1 and TRBJ2-1, and TRBD2 matches 13 of the central bases. Here the CDR3 is given as CASSLGTSGGSSSYNEQFF. The sequence in DNA is TGCGCCAGCAGCTTGGGGACTAGCGGGGGCTCAAGTTCCTACAATGAGCAGTTCTTC. Here the CDR3 is joined to the reference TRBV5-1 and TRBJ2-1 genes, and the full variable domain is: KAGVTQTPRYLIKTRGQQVTLSCSPISGHRSVSWYQQTPGQGLQFLFEYFSETQRNKGNFPGRFSGRQFSNSRSEMNVSTLELGDSALYLCASSLGTSGGSSSYNEQFFGPGTRLTVL.